The count of the clone carrying this T cell receptor beta chain is one. A much bigger clone sits one base away, suggesting this may be a read error. The V gene lost 0 bases and the J gene lost 6 bases, with 6 bases spanning the gap. This CDR3 contains 13 residues. CDR1 and CDR2 from the germline V gene are SGHRS and YFSETQ. TCRdb keeps only in-frame clones here, not all; method: immunoSEQ multiplex PCR. The table records 200,000 to 250,000 clones, around 87% of them present only once. This entry belongs to a study of blood T cell repertoires in COVID-19. This receptor was taken from a man in his thirties or forties in a cohort exposed to, infected with or recovered from COVID-19 (not recorded which). The chain links TRBV5-1 to TRBJ2-2, with no clear D. The specimen sequenced was PBMCs or T cells enriched from blood (not recorded which). The CDR3 region is CASSLGQAGELFF. In DNA, the CDR3 is TGCGCCAGCAGCTTGGGGCAGGCCGGGGAGCTGTTTTTT.